This entry is about one T cell receptor beta chain. The data were taken from a study of blood T cell repertoires in COVID-19. The assay was immunoSEQ multiplex PCR, and TCRdb's table has in-frame clones only and misses some. The table lists about 82,000 clones, roughly 89% of them singletons. The sequence was collected from a woman aged 45 to 65 with acute COVID-19. The sample consisted of PBMCs or T cells enriched from blood (not recorded which).

The CDR3 DNA reads TGTGCCAGCAGCCCGGGACAGGGCCAGAACTACAATGAAAAACTGTTTTTT. This sequence encodes CASSPGQGQNYNEKLFF. The V and J genes are TRBV5-5 and TRBJ1-4; 9 bases align to TRBD1. The V segment lost 4 bases and the J segment 5 bases; nucleotides outside the gene matches: 12. CDR3 length: 17 amino acids. Germline CDR1 is SGHKS and CDR2 is YYEKEE (reference sequence).